A single sample is the source of the 29 T cell receptor beta chains below, sequenced in a study of blood T cell repertoires in COVID-19. Generated by immunoSEQ multiplex PCR, the TCRdb table keeps only in-frame clones and is missing some. The table records 150,000 to 200,000 clones, roughly nine tenths of them present only once. Sequences were obtained from peripheral blood. The receptors originated from a woman in her fifties or sixties with COVID-19, enrolled during active disease.

The chain recombines TRBV7-3 with TRBJ1-1, with D maybe TRBD1 (5 bases). Trimming removed 5 bases from V and 8 bases from J, with 15 bases in between. Germline CDR1 reads SGHTA; CDR2 reads FQGTGA. The CDR3 has 13 amino acids. The CDR3 spells CASSPTQVSEAFF. DNA for the CDR3: TGTGCCAGCAGCCCAACACAGGTTTCGGAAGCTTTCTTT.

A single count supports this clone. The chain employs TRBV19 and TRBJ2-1, with a tentative D call TRBD2 (6 bases). This CDR3 comprises 16 residues. V lost 10 bases and J 0 bases, leaving 19 bases between the germline ends. CDR1 LNHDA and CDR2 SQIVND come from the germline V gene (reference sequence). The chain's CDR3 is CATGISGRSSYNEQFF. In DNA, the CDR3 is TGTGCCACTGGCATTAGCGGTAGGAGCTCCTACAATGAGCAGTTCTTC.

The CDR3 coding sequence is TGTGCCAGCAGTCCGGACAGTGTCGTTAGCTACACCTTC. Its protein is CASSPDSVVSYTF. The chain recombines TRBV27 with TRBJ1-2, with D possibly being TRBD1 (6 bases). Germline V gene data show CDR1 as MNHEY and CDR2 as SMNVEV (reference sequence). CDR3 length equals 13 residues. V lost 5 bases and J lost 9, with 16 bases in between.

The chain is built from TRBV4-3 and TRBJ2-3, with D hard to call. Germline V CDR1 and CDR2: LGHNA, YSLEER. CDR3 length: 15 residues. V was shortened by 1 base and J by 0 bases, with 8 bases between the two germline ends. CDR3 nucleotide sequence: TGCGCCAGCAGCCAAGGGCCCTCTAGCACAGATACGCAGTATTTT. Its protein is CASSQGPSSTDTQYF.

The V call is TRBV12-5, the J call TRBJ1-1; D remains unclear. Between the trimmed V and J ends, which lost 7 bases and 1 base, there was a span of 10 bases. Germline V CDR1 and CDR2: LGHNT, FRNRAP. The CDR3 runs 13 residues. The CDR3 nucleotides are TGTGCTAGTGTCCCCCCGGGGAACACTGAAGCTTTCTTT. The encoded protein is CASVPPGNTEAFF.

The chain combines TRBV14 with TRBJ2-3, with TRBD2 matching 7 bases. CDR1 SGHDN and CDR2 FVKESK come from the germline V gene. J gave up 0 bases and V 4 bases, and 13 bases lay outside the gene matches. This CDR3 has 18 amino acids. The CDR3 spells CASSPGSAGDVSTDTQYF. The CDR3 DNA reads as TGTGCCAGCAGCCCCGGCTCGGCGGGGGACGTTAGCACAGATACGCAGTATTTT.

The chain links TRBV3-1 (or the pseudogene TRBV3-2) to TRBJ2-1; D may be TRBD2 (5 bases). The CDR3 is made up of 15 amino acids. V was pared by 0 bases and J by 4 bases, with 10 bases between. Germline V gene data show CDR1 as LGHDT and CDR2 as YNNKEL (reference sequence). The CDR3 loop reads CASSQERAAYNEQFF. CDR3 nucleotides: TGTGCCAGCAGCCAAGAGCGGGCTGCATACAATGAGCAGTTCTTC.

J is TRBJ2-7 and V is TRBV5-4, with a tentative D call TRBD2 (7 bases). The CDR3 length is 13 residues. V shed 1 base and J shed 6 bases, with 11 bases lying between them. Germline CDR1 and CDR2: SGHNT and YYREEE (reference sequence). This chain's CDR3 is CASSLSGEGEQYF. The CDR3 bases are TGTGCCAGCAGCTTGTCAGGGGAGGGCGAGCAGTACTTC. Drawing the rest from reference TRBV5-4 and TRBJ2-7, the complete variable domain is ETGVTQSPTHLIKTRGQQVTLRCSSQSGHNTVSWYQQALGQGPQFIFQYYREEENGRGNFPPRFSGLQFPNYSSELNVNALELDDSALYLCASSLSGEGEQYFGPGTRLTVT.

The J gene is TRBJ2-1, the V gene TRBV7-8, with TRBD2 identical over 9 bases. CDR1 SGHVS and CDR2 FQNEAQ come from the germline V gene. J was trimmed by 5 bases and V by 5 bases; bases with no gene match: 7. This CDR3 spans 15 amino acids. The CDR3 protein is CASSPQLAGHNEQFF. In nucleotides, the CDR3 is TGTGCCAGCAGCCCTCAACTAGCGGGCCACAATGAGCAGTTCTTC.

This chain connects TRBV11-2 to TRBJ2-5; 12 nucleotides agree with TRBD1. The CDR3 is 15 amino acids. Germline V gene sequence: CDR1 SGHAT, CDR2 FQNNGV. J was trimmed by 4 bases and V by 5 bases; bases with no gene match: 5. The CDR3 sequence: CASSRGTGGVETQYF. The CDR3 DNA reads TGTGCCAGCAGCCGTGGGACAGGGGGCGTAGAGACCCAGTACTTC.

Notes on this clone: Other DNA sequences in this sample translate to the same CDR3. J is TRBJ2-5 and V is TRBV5-8; D is undetermined. Deletions cut 1 base from V and 4 bases from J, with 5 bases between. Germline V lookup: CDR1 SGHTS, CDR2 YDEGEE. This CDR3 has 12 residues. CDR3 amino acids: CASSLTGETQYF. CDR3 coding DNA: TGTGCCAGCAGCTTGACCGGAGAGACCCAGTACTTC.

V usage is TRBV5-1 and J usage is TRBJ2-4; D gene uncertain. Germline CDR1 and CDR2: SGHRS and YFSETQ. V lost 2 bases and J lost 3, with 15 bases in between. The CDR3 extends over 16 amino acids. CDR3 in amino acids: CASSFFERDGKNIQYF. CDR3 nucleotides: TGCGCCAGCAGCTTCTTTGAGCGCGATGGCAAAAACATTCAGTACTTC.

This chain connects TRBV7-8 to TRBJ2-5; TRBD2 matches 7 bases. The junction had 13 bases not matched to a gene; V was cut back by 2 bases and J by 4 bases. Germline CDR1 SGHVS, CDR2 FQNEAQ. This CDR3 comprises 17 residues. CDR3 loop: CASSLFYGGRAPETQYF. CDR3 nucleotide sequence: TGTGCCAGCAGCTTATTCTACGGAGGGAGGGCCCCAGAGACCCAGTACTTC.

The chain joins TRBV7-9 to TRBJ1-1, with TRBD1 matching over 7 bases. Germline CDR1 reads SEHNR; CDR2 reads FQNEAQ (reference sequence). The ends lost 5 bases at V and 7 bases at J; junction bases unmatched: 1. The CDR3 consists of 11 residues. DNA of the CDR3: TGTGCCAGCAGCCGGGACAGTGAAGCTTTCTTT. As protein: CASSRDSEAFF.

This sequence joins TRBV3-1 (or the pseudogene TRBV3-2) and TRBJ2-7; D might be TRBD2 (5 bases). V was clipped by 4 bases and J by 6 bases, with 13 bases between them. The germline CDR1 and CDR2 sequences are LGHDT and YNNKEL (reference sequence). The CDR3 sequence is 13 residues long. The CDR3 region has the DNA TGTGCCAGCAGCCTTTTCAATGGACTCGAGCAGTACTTC. Translating gives CASSLFNGLEQYF.

The V call is TRBV28, the J call TRBJ1-3; D is unresolved. The V gene's germline CDR1 is MDHEN and CDR2 SYDVKM. This CDR3 is built from 14 residues. Trimming took 3 bases from V and 1 from J, leaving 7 bases between them. CDR3 DNA: TGTGCCAGCAGTTTTCGAGGGTCTGGAAACACCATATATTTT. This encodes CASSFRGSGNTIYF.

V usage is TRBV7-3 and J usage is TRBJ1-5, with a weak D call TRBD1 (6 bases). Trimming took off 4 bases at V and 5 bases at J, with 9 bases between the two ends. Germline loops: CDR1 SGHTA, CDR2 FQGTGA. CDR3 length: 13 amino acids. DNA of the CDR3: TGTGCCAGCAGCTCAGGGGAAGATCAGCCCCAGCATTTT. Its translation: CASSSGEDQPQHF.

This sequence joins TRBV6-5 and TRBJ1-2; 9 nucleotides align to TRBD1. The J segment lost 7 bases and the V segment lost 2 bases, leaving 5 bases of the junction unmatched. Germline V lookup: CDR1 MNHEY, CDR2 SVGAGI. The CDR3 totals 14 residues. CDR3 loop: CASSYLGQGVGYTF. In nucleotides, the CDR3 is TGTGCCAGCAGTTACCTGGGACAGGGAGTTGGCTACACCTTC.

The gene calls are TRBV3-1 (or the pseudogene TRBV3-2) and TRBJ1-4; D is unresolved. The length of the CDR3 is 14 residues. The V gene lost 3 bases and the J gene lost 7 bases, with 12 bases spanning the gap. CDR1 and CDR2 from the germline V gene are LGHDT and YNNKEL (reference sequence). The CDR3 DNA reads TGTGCCAGCAGCCACAGAGGAGGGTTTGAAAAACTGTTTTTT. It specifies CASSHRGGFEKLFF.

This chain joins TRBV29-1 and TRBJ1-3; D is unresolved. V lost 6 bases and J lost 0, with 12 bases in between. This CDR3 is 14 amino acids long. Looked up from germline, CDR1 is SQVTM and CDR2 is ANQGSEA. The CDR3 DNA reads TGCAGCGTGCGCGCGGTTGACTCTGGAAACACCATATATTTT. It is translated as CSVRAVDSGNTIYF. Full variable domain (missing parts from reference TRBV29-1 and TRBJ1-3): SAVISQKPSRDICQRGTSLTIQCQVDSQVTMMFWYRQQPGQSLTLIATANQGSEATYESGFVIDKFPISRPNLTFSTLTVSNMSPEDSSIYLCSVRAVDSGNTIYFGEGSWLTVV.

In this sample, this clone turned up once. The V call is TRBV4-2, the J call TRBJ1-1, with TRBD1 identical over 10 bases. Losses at the gene ends were 1 base for V and 3 bases for J; bases not matched to a gene: 11. The length of the CDR3 is 18 residues. Germline V gene sequence: CDR1 LGHNA, CDR2 YNFKEQ. In DNA, the CDR3 is TGTGCCAGCAGCCAAGCCGTGGGCGGGACAGGGGCGTACACTGAAGCTTTCTTT. Residues: CASSQAVGGTGAYTEAFF.

V gene TRBV19 combines with J gene TRBJ2-5, with a weak D call TRBD2 (6 bases). The CDR3 sequence is 13 residues long. V was cut by 5 bases and J by 4 bases, with 11 bases left in between. Germline assignment: CDR1 LNHDA and CDR2 SQIVND (reference sequence). CDR3 in DNA: TGTGCCAGTAGTGGGGGGAGACGAGAGACCCAGTACTTC. It translates to CASSGGRRETQYF.

This clone was detected only once. The CDR3 sequence: CASSQEGQGSNQPQHF. The DNA for the CDR3 is TGCGCCAGCAGCCAAGAGGGACAGGGGAGTAATCAGCCCCAGCATTTT. The chain employs TRBV4-1 and TRBJ1-5, with TRBD1 matching 10 bases. V lost 0 bases, J lost 4 bases, and 3 bases stayed unmatched. CDR1 and CDR2 (germline): MGHRA, YSYEKL. This CDR3 has 16 amino acids.

This clone was counted a single time. The chain has TRBV19 and TRBJ2-5; 7 bases fit TRBD1. Germline trimming cut 4 bases from V and 1 base from J; bases unmatched to any gene: 3. CDR3 size: 14 residues. Germline V gene lookup returns CDR1 LNHDA and CDR2 SQIVND (reference sequence). For the CDR3, the DNA is TGTGCCAGTAGTACCGGGACAGCCCAAGAGACCCAGTACTTC. Encoded protein: CASSTGTAQETQYF.

This rearrangement joins TRBV4-1 to TRBJ1-4; TRBD1 is a possible D gene (6 bases). CDR3 length equals 14 residues. The V and J ends lost 4 bases and 8 bases respectively, with 14 bases between them. In germline, CDR1 is MGHRA, CDR2 YSYEKL. The CDR3 sequence is CASSRGLQGEKLFF. CDR3 nucleotides: TGCGCCAGCAGCCGAGGACTCCAGGGGGAAAAACTGTTTTTT.

This clone was seen only once. The chain couples TRBV28 to TRBJ1-2; D gene ambiguous. Trimming stripped 10 bases from V and 4 bases from J, with 13 bases between. The length of the CDR3 is 12 residues. The germline CDR1 and CDR2 sequences are MDHEN and SYDVKM. For the CDR3, the DNA is TGTGCCACTACGGACGGGAGCTATGGCTACACCTTC. It yields the protein CATTDGSYGYTF.

The CDR3 bases are TGCAGCGCCCGGGGCTCCTACGAGCAGTACTTC. Translation: CSARGSYEQYF. J is TRBJ2-7 and V is TRBV29-1; possibly TRBD2 for D (5 bases). The CDR3 extends over 11 amino acids. Germline lookup yields CDR1 SQVTM and CDR2 ANQGSEA. V was cut by 7 bases and J by 0 bases, with 7 bases left in between.

V usage is TRBV7-2 and J usage is TRBJ1-5, with a possible D match to TRBD1 (5 bases). V lost 2 bases, J lost 7 bases, and 15 bases lay in between. Germline CDR1 is SGHTA and CDR2 is FQGNSA. This CDR3 is 15 amino acids long. CDR3: CASSLKQEGGQPQHF. CDR3 coding DNA: TGTGCCAGCAGCTTAAAACAGGAAGGTGGGCAGCCCCAGCATTTT.

This chain links TRBV10-1 with TRBJ1-2; D might be TRBD1 (5 bases). Germline CDR1 reads WNHNN; CDR2 reads SYGVQD (reference sequence). The CDR3 runs to 11 residues. Trimming shortened V by 10 bases and J by 5 bases, and 11 bases separated the two germline ends. CDR3 in amino acids: CATSTEYGYTF. The CDR3, as DNA: TGCGCCACCTCGACAGAGTATGGCTACACCTTC.